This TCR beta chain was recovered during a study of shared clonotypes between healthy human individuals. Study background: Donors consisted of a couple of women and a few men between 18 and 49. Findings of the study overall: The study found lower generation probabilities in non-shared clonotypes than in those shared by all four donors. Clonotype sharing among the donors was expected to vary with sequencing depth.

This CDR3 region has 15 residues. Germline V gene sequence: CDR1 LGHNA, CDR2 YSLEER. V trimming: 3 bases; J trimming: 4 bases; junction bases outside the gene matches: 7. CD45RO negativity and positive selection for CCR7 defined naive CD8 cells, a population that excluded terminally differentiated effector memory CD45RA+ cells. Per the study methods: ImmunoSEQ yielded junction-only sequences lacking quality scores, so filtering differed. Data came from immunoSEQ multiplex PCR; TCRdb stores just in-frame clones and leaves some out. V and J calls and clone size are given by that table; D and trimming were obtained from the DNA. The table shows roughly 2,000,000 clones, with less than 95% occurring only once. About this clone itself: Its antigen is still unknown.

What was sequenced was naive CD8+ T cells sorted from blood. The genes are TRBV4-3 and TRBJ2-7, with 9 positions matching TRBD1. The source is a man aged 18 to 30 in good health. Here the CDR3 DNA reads TGCGCCAGCAGCCACGGGACAGGGAATAGATACGAGCAGTACTTC. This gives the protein CASSHGTGNRYEQYF.